This record concerns one T cell receptor (beta chain) sequence. This sample was included in a study of technical replicates of blood from a handful of donors. V lost 6 bases, J lost 0 bases, and 5 bases stayed unmatched. The germline CDR1 and CDR2 sequences are MNHNS and SASEGT. The CDR3 extends over 15 amino acids. Clones were read by immunoSEQ multiplex PCR, and TCRdb kept only the in-frame ones, dropping some. The sample contains 75,000 to 100,000 clones, approximately 94% of which appear only once. The sample consisted of T cells isolated from PBMCs. The chain uses TRBV6-1 and TRBJ1-3; TRBD1 agrees at 7 bases. The clonotype originates from a human donor in good health. The CDR3 sequence: CASRRDRNSGNTIYF. CDR3 bases: TGTGCCAGCAGGAGGGACAGAAACTCTGGAAACACCATATATTTT.